These 21 T cell receptor beta chains came from one sample sequenced in a study of cytomegalovirus exposure and HLA in healthy donors. Sequenced by immunoSEQ multiplex PCR; TCRdb stores in-frame clones only, minus some. The sample lists around 150,000 clones; approximately 86% were seen once. The sequenced material came from PBMCs. These receptors originate from a woman in her late teens or twenties in good health and CMV-seronegative.

The chain employs TRBV5-4 and TRBJ2-7; no clear D gene. Trimming removed 4 bases from V and 1 base from J, with 9 bases in between. The V gene's germline CDR1 is SGHNT and CDR2 YYREEE (reference sequence). CDR3 size: 13 residues. The CDR3: CASSRIRSYEQYF. As DNA, the CDR3 is TGTGCCAGCAGCCGTATACGGTCCTACGAGCAGTACTTC.

The CDR3 spells CASSPVETGERPQHF. In DNA form, the CDR3 reads TGTGCCAGCTCACCAGTCGAGACAGGGGAGCGGCCCCAGCATTTT. The chain recombines TRBV18 with TRBJ1-5; the match to TRBD1 covers 8 bases. Germline lookup yields CDR1 KGHSH and CDR2 LQKENI. The V and J ends lost 2 bases and 9 bases, in that order; junction bases with no gene match: 9. The CDR3 runs to 15 residues.

V usage is TRBV6-4 and J usage is TRBJ2-1, with TRBD2 identical over 9 bases. V shed 3 bases, J shed 10 bases, and the junction held 13 bases outside the gene matches. The CDR3 is 16 amino acids. Per the germline V gene, CDR1 is MRHNA and CDR2 is SNTAGT. The CDR3 coding sequence is TGTGCCAGCAGTGAGTGGGGCGGGAGGGCCGTGGTGGAGCAGTTCTTC. Translation: CASSEWGGRAVVEQFF.

This chain uses TRBV7-2 with TRBJ2-1, with a weak D call TRBD2 (5 bases). The V gene lost 2 bases and the J gene lost 7 bases, with 12 bases spanning the gap. The CDR3 length is 14 residues. Per germline, CDR1 SGHTA and CDR2 FQGNSA. CDR3 sequence: CASSLNRPGNEQFF. The CDR3 bases are TGTGCCAGCAGCTTAAACCGTCCGGGGAATGAGCAGTTCTTC. Supplemented by reference TRBV7-2 and TRBJ2-1, the full variable domain reads GAGVSQSPSNKVTEKGKDVELRCDPISGHTALYWYRQSLGQGLEFLIYFQGNSAPDKSGLPSDRFSAERTGGSVSTLTIQRTQQEDSAVYLCASSLNRPGNEQFFGPGTRLTVL.

The chain joins TRBV2 to TRBJ1-1; unclear D gene. Germline V gene lookup returns CDR1 SNHLY and CDR2 FYNNEI. This CDR3 is 15 amino acids long. V lost 6 bases and J 1 base, leaving 15 bases between the germline ends. CDR3 coding DNA: TGTGCCAGCAGGGGCGGGGTGCCAGGGAACACTGAAGCTTTCTTT. It yields the protein CASRGGVPGNTEAFF. Full variable domain (remainder filled in from reference TRBV2 and TRBJ1-1): EPEVTQTPSHQVTQMGQEVILRCVPISNHLYFYWYRQILGQKVEFLVSFYNNEISEKSEIFDDQFSVERPDGSNFTLKIRSTKLEDSAMYFCASRGGVPGNTEAFFGQGTRLTVV.

The rearrangement links TRBV2 to TRBJ1-2; 8 bases agree with TRBD1. CDR3 length: 14 residues. The germline gives CDR1 SNHLY, CDR2 FYNNEI. V trimming: 4 bases; J trimming: 2 bases; junction bases outside the gene matches: 3. The CDR3 coding sequence is TGTGCCAGCAGTGTGGACAGGGCAAACTATGGCTACACCTTC. It yields the protein CASSVDRANYGYTF. Full variable domain (remainder filled in from reference TRBV2 and TRBJ1-2): EPEVTQTPSHQVTQMGQEVILRCVPISNHLYFYWYRQILGQKVEFLVSFYNNEISEKSEIFDDQFSVERPDGSNFTLKIRSTKLEDSAMYFCASSVDRANYGYTFGSGTRLTVV.

The chain has TRBV29-1 and TRBJ1-2, with TRBD1 matching over 10 bases. There are 13 residues in the CDR3. V lost 2 bases to trimming and J lost 6 bases; unmatched junction nucleotides: 3. CDR1 SQVTM and CDR2 ANQGSEA come from the germline V gene. CDR3 sequence reads: CSVERGTGDGYTF. The CDR3 DNA sequence: TGCAGCGTTGAAAGGGGGACAGGGGATGGCTACACCTTC.

This sequence joins TRBV9 and TRBJ2-2, with a possible D match to TRBD2 (5 bases). The length of the CDR3 is 17 residues. V lost 0 bases and J 3 bases, leaving 15 bases between the germline ends. Germline V gene sequence: CDR1 SGDLS, CDR2 YYNGEE. The CDR3 coding sequence is TGTGCCAGCAGCGTAGGAGGGCGCCACTTTGACACCGGGGAGCTGTTTTTT. Its translation: CASSVGGRHFDTGELFF.

The rearrangement joins TRBV25-1 to TRBJ2-2, with D hard to call. Germline V gives CDR1 MGHDK, CDR2 SYGVNS. The V end lost 2 bases, the J end lost 1 base, and 8 bases lay between the germline ends. This CDR3 is built from 15 residues. This chain's CDR3 is CASSESRLNTGELFF. The CDR3 DNA reads as TGTGCCAGCAGTGAAAGCAGACTGAACACCGGGGAGCTGTTTTTT.

The V and J genes are TRBV5-1 and TRBJ2-3, with TRBD2 matching over 12 bases. Germline values: CDR1 SGHRS, CDR2 YFSETQ. The trim removed 4 bases at V and 3 bases at J, leaving 6 bases unmatched. This CDR3 region has 16 residues. DNA for the CDR3: TGCGCCAGCAGCGTGGGGACTAGCGGGCTTACAGATACGCAGTATTTT. Translating it yields CASSVGTSGLTDTQYF.

The rearrangement links TRBV5-4 to TRBJ1-1; 7 nucleotides align to TRBD1. Germline lookup yields CDR1 SGHNT and CDR2 YYREEE (reference sequence). V was clipped by 4 bases and J by 7 bases; unmatched bases: 7. The CDR3 has 13 residues. The chain's CDR3 is CASSPDRADEAFF. CDR3 DNA: TGTGCCAGCAGCCCCGACAGGGCTGATGAAGCTTTCTTT.

The chain uses TRBV7-2 and TRBJ2-6; D is perhaps TRBD1 (6 bases). Trimming removed 6 bases from V and 1 base from J, with 16 bases in between. CDR1 SGHTA and CDR2 FQGNSA come from the germline V gene. The CDR3 has 17 amino acids. The CDR3 nucleotides read TGTGCCAGCAGTTCCCAGGGGACCGTTTCTGGGGCCAACGTCCTGACTTTC. This gives the protein CASSSQGTVSGANVLTF.

The chain is built from TRBV7-9 and TRBJ2-3, with D possibly being TRBD1 (5 bases). Germline CDR1 is SEHNR and CDR2 is FQNEAQ (reference sequence). This CDR3 spans 14 amino acids. The V gene lost 5 bases and the J gene lost 1 base, with 10 bases spanning the gap. CDR3 protein: CASSPPGRTDTQYF. The CDR3 bases are TGTGCCAGCAGCCCCCCAGGGCGCACAGATACGCAGTATTTT.

J is TRBJ2-7 and V is TRBV5-1; D perhaps matches TRBD1 (6 bases). Deletions cut 4 bases from V and 0 bases from J, with 14 bases between. From germline, CDR1 is SGHRS and CDR2 YFSETQ. The CDR3 is 15 amino acids. The CDR3: CASSMADRNSYEQYF. The CDR3 DNA follows: TGCGCCAGCAGCATGGCCGACAGGAACTCCTACGAGCAGTACTTC.

This clone was seen more than once but under ten times. This chain joins TRBV28 and TRBJ1-5, with a possible D match to TRBD1 (5 bases). CDR1 is MDHEN and CDR2 is SYDVKM in the germline V gene. CDR3 length: 12 amino acids. V lost 4 bases to trimming and J lost 9 bases, with 10 bases between them. The CDR3: CASSSLQAPQHF. The CDR3 DNA reads as TGTGCCAGCAGTTCACTACAGGCGCCCCAGCATTTT.

The chain has TRBV7-2 and TRBJ1-1, with TRBD1 matching 7 bases. The CDR3 is 14 amino acids. Per germline, CDR1 SGHTA and CDR2 FQGNSA. Trimming removed 5 bases from V and 4 bases from J; junction bases left unmatched: 7. The CDR3 spells CASSTVQGPTEAFF. The CDR3 bases are TGTGCCAGCAGCACCGTACAGGGGCCCACTGAAGCTTTCTTT.

The chain has TRBV6-5 and TRBJ2-5; D is perhaps TRBD1 (6 bases). The CDR3 runs 14 residues. The V and J ends lost 2 bases and 5 bases respectively, with 12 bases between them. Germline-derived CDR1 and CDR2 are MNHEY and SVGAGI. The CDR3 DNA reads as TGTGCCAGCAGTTACGGGAACCAGGGGGAGACCCAGTACTTC. Its protein product is CASSYGNQGETQYF.

V gene TRBV19 combines with J gene TRBJ2-7; D is possibly TRBD1 (6 bases). The CDR3 is made up of 16 amino acids. Germline assignment: CDR1 LNHDA and CDR2 SQIVND (reference sequence). Trimming took 5 bases from V and 4 from J, leaving 21 bases between them. Here the CDR3 DNA reads TGTGCCAGTAGTGGTGCGGCCCCAGGGGTCGTATACGAGCAGTACTTC. As protein: CASSGAAPGVVYEQYF. Drawing the rest from reference TRBV19 and TRBJ2-7, the complete variable domain is DGGITQSPKYLFRKEGQNVTLSCEQNLNHDAMYWYRQDPGQGLRLIYYSQIVNDFQKGDIAEGYSVSREKKESFPLTVTSAQKNPTAFYLCASSGAAPGVVYEQYFGPGTRLTVT.

In its sample, this clone was seen once. The V gene is TRBV4-2, the J gene TRBJ1-6; D remains ambiguous. The CDR3 covers 17 residues. Between the trimmed V and J ends, which lost 0 bases and 2 bases, there was a span of 11 bases. Looked up from germline, CDR1 is LGHNA and CDR2 is YNFKEQ. CDR3 region: CASSQDLRGTYNSPLHF. In DNA, the CDR3 is TGTGCCAGCAGCCAAGATCTTCGGGGTACCTATAATTCACCCCTCCACTTT.

The chain joins TRBV6-4 to TRBJ2-1, with unresolved D. Germline values: CDR1 MRHNA, CDR2 SNTAGT. The CDR3 spans 17 residues. Trimming stripped 3 bases from V and 0 bases from J, with 15 bases between. The CDR3 sequence: CASSEGWVGSSYNEQFF. For the CDR3, the DNA is TGTGCCAGCAGTGAGGGCTGGGTTGGAAGCTCCTACAATGAGCAGTTCTTC.

This clone was counted only a few times. The chain combines TRBV5-1 with TRBJ1-1; D is possibly TRBD1 (5 bases). Per germline, CDR1 SGHRS and CDR2 YFSETQ. Trimming pared 4 bases from V and 1 base from J, leaving 11 bases between. This CDR3 region has 14 residues. The CDR3 sequence: CASSPQDTNTEAFF. CDR3 DNA: TGCGCCAGCAGCCCTCAGGACACGAACACTGAAGCTTTCTTT.